Many counts were recorded for the clone carrying this TCR beta chain. The sample comes from a study of CD8+CD57+ T cells in acquired aplastic anemia. Across the study: Where healthy donors were concerned, CD4+ cells averaged approximately 10 million reads.

CDR3 and TCR beta VDJ profiling relied on genomic DNA as the template. TCRdb re-called the reads with MiXCR, one entry per CDR3 protein. The sample lists roughly 190,000 distinct CDR3 sequences, roughly half occurring once. Germline V gene data show CDR1 as SEHNR and CDR2 as FQNEAQ (reference sequence). The CDR3 loop spans 15 amino acids. Trimming pared 5 bases from V and 2 bases from J, leaving 15 bases between. The receptor was isolated from a human donor in good health, serving as a control. J is TRBJ1-1 and V is TRBV7-9; unclear D gene. Sequencing was performed on sorted CD4+, CD8+, or CD8+CD57+ T cells (not recorded which) from PBMCs. The CDR3 region is CASSVGRTANTEAFF. CDR3 DNA: TGTGCCAGCAGCGTCGGACGGACGGCAAACACTGAAGCTTTCTTT. The whole variable domain, filled in from reference TRBV7-9 and TRBJ1-1, reads DTGVSQNPRHKITKRGQNVTFRCDPISEHNRLYWYRQTLGQGPEFLTYFQNEAQLEKSRLLSDRFSAERPKGSFSTLEIQRTEQGDSAMYLCASSVGRTANTEAFFGQGTRLTVV.